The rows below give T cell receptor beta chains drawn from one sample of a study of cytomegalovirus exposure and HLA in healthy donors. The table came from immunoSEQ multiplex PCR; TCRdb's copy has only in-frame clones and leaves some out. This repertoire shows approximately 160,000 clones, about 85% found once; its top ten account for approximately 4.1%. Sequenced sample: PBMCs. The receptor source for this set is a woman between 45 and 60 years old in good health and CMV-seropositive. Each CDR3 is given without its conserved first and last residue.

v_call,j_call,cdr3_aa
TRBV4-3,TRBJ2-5,ASSQDLAGGPSVETQY
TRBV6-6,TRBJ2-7,TSSYLAGMGAREQY
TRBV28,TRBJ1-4,ASRIAGQGRLANEKLF
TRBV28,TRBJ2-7,ASRDRAYEQY
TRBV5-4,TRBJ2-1,ASSSTRGTFTNEQF
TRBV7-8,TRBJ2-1,ASSIDRDNEQF
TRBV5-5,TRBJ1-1,ASSLQATAF
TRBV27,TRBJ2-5,ASSFTPGGGAGETQY
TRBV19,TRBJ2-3,ASSPMAASGRDTQY
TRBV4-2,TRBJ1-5,ASSQVQGYSNQPQH
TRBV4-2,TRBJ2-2,ASSQGQGATGELF
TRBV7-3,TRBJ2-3,ASSHTGGGPGSTDTQY
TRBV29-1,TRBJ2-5,SVGPAGLETQY
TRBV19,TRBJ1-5,ASSVRGDNQPQH
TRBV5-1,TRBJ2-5,ASSLAPQDRKETQY
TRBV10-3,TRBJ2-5,ATAGSKETQY
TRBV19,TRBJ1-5,ASSLRTGGYQPQH
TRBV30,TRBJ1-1,AWSVITPGTEAF
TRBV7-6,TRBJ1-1,ASSLRGNTEAF
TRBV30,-,AWSRDSSYEQY
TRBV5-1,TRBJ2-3,ASSPAGVGTDTQY
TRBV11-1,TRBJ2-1,ASGTGSNEQF
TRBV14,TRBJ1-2,ASSQGGQGTSGYT
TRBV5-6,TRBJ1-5,ASSLDAGAQPQH
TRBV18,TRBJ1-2,ASSRNRESSDYT
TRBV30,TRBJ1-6,AWSYRAPYSPLH
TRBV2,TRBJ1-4,ASTELGEKLF
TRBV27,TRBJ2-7,ASSWDERRVGEQY
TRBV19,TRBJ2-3,ASSFTGMGDTQY
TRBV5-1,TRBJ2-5,ASSLTSGYQETQY
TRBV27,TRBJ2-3,ASRTGSVDTQY
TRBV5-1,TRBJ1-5,ASSLGQLGQPQH
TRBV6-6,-,ASSYSSEQY
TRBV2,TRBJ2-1,ASSANRGNYNEQF
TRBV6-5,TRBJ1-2,ASSSPGYGYT
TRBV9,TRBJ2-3,ASSSISGGGTDTQY
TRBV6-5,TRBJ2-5,ASSYSTSGGGTQY
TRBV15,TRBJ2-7,ATSRGDSGRPYEQY
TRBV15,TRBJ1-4,ATSETGTGNEKLF
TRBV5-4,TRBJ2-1,ASSLMGSLNEQF
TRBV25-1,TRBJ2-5,ASSEWGQGAAETQY
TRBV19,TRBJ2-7,ASSIDREREQY
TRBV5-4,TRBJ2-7,ASSSGLAGAYEQY